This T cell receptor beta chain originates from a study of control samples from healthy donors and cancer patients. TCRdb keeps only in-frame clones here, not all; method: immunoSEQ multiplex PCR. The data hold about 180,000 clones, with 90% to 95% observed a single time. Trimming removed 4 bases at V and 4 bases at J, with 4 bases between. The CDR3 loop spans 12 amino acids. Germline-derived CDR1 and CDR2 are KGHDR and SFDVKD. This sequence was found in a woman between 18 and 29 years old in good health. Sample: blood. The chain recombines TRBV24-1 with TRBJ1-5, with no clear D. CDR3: CATSDGNQPQHF. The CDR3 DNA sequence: TGTGCCACCAGTGACGGGAATCAGCCCCAGCATTTT.